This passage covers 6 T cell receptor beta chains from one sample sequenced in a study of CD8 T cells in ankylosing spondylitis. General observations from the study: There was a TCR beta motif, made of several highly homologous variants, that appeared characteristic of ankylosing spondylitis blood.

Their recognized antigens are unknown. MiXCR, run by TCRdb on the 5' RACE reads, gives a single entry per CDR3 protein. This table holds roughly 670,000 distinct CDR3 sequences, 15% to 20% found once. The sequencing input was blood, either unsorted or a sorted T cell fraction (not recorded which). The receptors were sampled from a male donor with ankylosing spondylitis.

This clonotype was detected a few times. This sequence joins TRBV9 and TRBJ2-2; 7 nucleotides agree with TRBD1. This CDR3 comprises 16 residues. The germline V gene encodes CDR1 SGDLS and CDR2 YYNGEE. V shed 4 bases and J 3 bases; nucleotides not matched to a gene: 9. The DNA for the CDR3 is TGTGCCAGCAGCCTACACGACAGGGAATACACCGGGGAGCTGTTTTTT. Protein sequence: CASSLHDREYTGELFF.

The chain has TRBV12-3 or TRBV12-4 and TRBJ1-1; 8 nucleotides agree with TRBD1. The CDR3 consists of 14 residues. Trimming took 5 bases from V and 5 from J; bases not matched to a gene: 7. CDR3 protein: CASSDDRGWTEAFF. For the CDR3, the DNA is TGTGCCAGCAGTGACGACAGGGGATGGACTGAAGCTTTCTTT.

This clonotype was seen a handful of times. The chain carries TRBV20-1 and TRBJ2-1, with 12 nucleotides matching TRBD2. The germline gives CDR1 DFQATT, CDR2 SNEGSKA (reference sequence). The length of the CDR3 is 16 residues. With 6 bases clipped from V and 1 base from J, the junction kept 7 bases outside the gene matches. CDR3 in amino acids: CSATSTSGSSYNEQFF. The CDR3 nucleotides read TGCAGTGCCACCTCGACTAGCGGGAGTTCCTACAATGAGCAGTTCTTC.

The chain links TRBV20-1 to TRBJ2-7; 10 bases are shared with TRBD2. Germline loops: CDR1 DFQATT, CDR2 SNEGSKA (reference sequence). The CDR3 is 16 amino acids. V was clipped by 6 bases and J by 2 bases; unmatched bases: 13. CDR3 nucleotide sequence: TGCAGTGCAAGCGGTAGCGGGGGGCCCTCCACCTACGAGCAGTACTTC. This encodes CSASGSGGPSTYEQYF.

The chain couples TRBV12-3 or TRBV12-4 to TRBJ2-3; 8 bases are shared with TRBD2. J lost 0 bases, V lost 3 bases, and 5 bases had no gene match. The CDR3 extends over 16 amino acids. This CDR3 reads CASSFSAGGSTDTQYF. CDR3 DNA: TGTGCCAGCAGTTTCAGCGCGGGAGGTAGCACAGATACGCAGTATTTT.

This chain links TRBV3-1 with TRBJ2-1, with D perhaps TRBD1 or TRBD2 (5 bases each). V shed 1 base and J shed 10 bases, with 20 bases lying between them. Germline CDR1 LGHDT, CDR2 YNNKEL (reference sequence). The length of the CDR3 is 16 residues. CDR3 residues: CASSQASRTPWGEQFF. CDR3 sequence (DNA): TGTGCCAGCAGCCAAGCCTCACGGACCCCCTGGGGGGAGCAGTTCTTC.